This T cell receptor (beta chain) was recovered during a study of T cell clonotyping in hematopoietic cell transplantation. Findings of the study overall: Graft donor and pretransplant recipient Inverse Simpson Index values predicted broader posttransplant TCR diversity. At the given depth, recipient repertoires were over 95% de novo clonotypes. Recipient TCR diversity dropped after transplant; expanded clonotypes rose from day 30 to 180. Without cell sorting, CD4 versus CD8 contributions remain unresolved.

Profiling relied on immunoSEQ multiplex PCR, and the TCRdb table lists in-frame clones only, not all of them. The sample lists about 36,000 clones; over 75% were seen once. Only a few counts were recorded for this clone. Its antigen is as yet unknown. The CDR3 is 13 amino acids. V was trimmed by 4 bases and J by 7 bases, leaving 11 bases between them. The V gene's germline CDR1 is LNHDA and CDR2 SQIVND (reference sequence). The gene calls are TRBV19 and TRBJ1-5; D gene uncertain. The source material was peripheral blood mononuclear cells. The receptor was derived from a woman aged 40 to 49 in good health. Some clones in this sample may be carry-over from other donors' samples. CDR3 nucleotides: TGTGCCAGTAGTAGGCGGGATCCGCAGCCCCAGCATTTT. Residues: CASSRRDPQPQHF.